One sample yielded the 22 T cell receptor beta chains listed below, sequenced in a study of blood T cells in healthy people across ages. Then a second PCR, running about 6 to 12 cycles, was carried out with a sample-barcoded 5' primer and a J-beta primer mix. TCRdb re-called the 5' RACE reads with MiXCR, one entry per CDR3 protein. The sample contains about 570,000 distinct CDR3 sequences, about 25% of which appear only once. This same sample was also taken into another study, of T cells of mothers and their children.

Sequencing used blood. The receptor source for this set is a boy aged 2 to 9 in good health.

The chain couples TRBV7-2 to TRBJ2-1, with D perhaps TRBD2 (6 bases). The V and J ends lost 1 base and 0 bases respectively, with 7 bases between them. This CDR3 contains 15 residues. Per the germline V gene, CDR1 is SGHTA and CDR2 is FQGNSA. CDR3 nucleotides: TGTGCCAGCAGCTTAGAACTAGCCTCCTACAATGAGCAGTTCTTC. The encoded protein is CASSLELASYNEQFF. Combining the CDR3 with reference TRBV7-2 and TRBJ2-1 gives the whole variable domain GAGVSQSPSNKVTEKGKDVELRCDPISGHTALYWYRQSLGQGLEFLIYFQGNSAPDKSGLPSDRFSAERTGGSVSTLTIQRTQQEDSAVYLCASSLELASYNEQFFGPGTRLTVL.

This clonotype was detected a few times. The chain employs TRBV29-1 and TRBJ2-5; tentative D call: TRBD1 (5 bases). V was clipped by 4 bases and J by 3 bases, with 12 bases between them. The germline V gene encodes CDR1 SQVTM and CDR2 ANQGSEA. CDR3 length equals 13 residues. CDR3 region: CSVAARAKETQYF. Here the CDR3 DNA reads TGCAGCGTTGCTGCCAGGGCGAAAGAGACCCAGTACTTC. The entire variable domain, with the rest obtained from reference TRBV29-1 and TRBJ2-5, is as follows: SAVISQKPSRDICQRGTSLTIQCQVDSQVTMMFWYRQQPGQSLTLIATANQGSEATYESGFVIDKFPISRPNLTFSTLTVSNMSPEDSSIYLCSVAARAKETQYFGPGTRLLVL.

The chain combines TRBV7-9 with TRBJ2-1; D gene unclear. CDR1 SEHNR and CDR2 FQNEAQ come from the germline V gene (reference sequence). V shed 4 bases and J shed 4 bases, with 17 bases lying between them. This CDR3 comprises 16 residues. The CDR3 spells CASSSGPLGPYNEQFF. The CDR3 DNA reads TGTGCCAGCAGCTCCGGGCCCCTAGGTCCTTACAATGAGCAGTTCTTC.

This clonotype was detected only a few times. The chain is built from TRBV6-2 or TRBV6-3 and TRBJ1-2; TRBD1 matches 9 bases. Unmatched junction bases numbered 9, after V lost 10 bases and J lost 6 bases. The germline V gene has CDR1 MNHEY and CDR2 SVGEGT. The CDR3 has 13 amino acids. The CDR3 DNA reads as TGTGCCACCGGGCCGGGGACAGGGCATGGCTACACCTTC. Translation: CATGPGTGHGYTF.

The J gene is TRBJ1-2, the V gene TRBV15; tentative D call: TRBD1 (5 bases). Trimming cost V 4 bases and J 8 bases, with 14 bases left between them. Germline V gene sequence: CDR1 LNHNV, CDR2 YYDKDF (reference sequence). The CDR3 is 13 residues long. This chain's CDR3 is CATSKGRVRGYTF. The CDR3 DNA is TGTGCCACCAGCAAAGGCAGGGTACGCGGCTACACCTTC.

This clonotype has more than one count but fewer than ten. The chain combines TRBV12-3 or TRBV12-4 with TRBJ1-2; maybe TRBD1 (5 bases). The CDR3 sequence is 13 residues long. V lost 4 bases and J lost 4, with 10 bases in between. CDR3: CASSWRQSYGYTF. CDR3 DNA: TGTGCCAGCAGTTGGCGACAGAGCTATGGCTACACCTTC.

Written as DNA, the CDR3 is TGTGCCAGCAGCTTAGATGGGGCGTGGACAGGGGGCGAGACCCAGTACTTC. It codes for CASSLDGAWTGGETQYF. This rearrangement joins TRBV11-2 to TRBJ2-5, with 11 positions matching TRBD1. Germline assignment: CDR1 SGHAT and CDR2 FQNNGV. V lost 0 bases, J lost 5 bases, and 8 bases stayed unmatched. The CDR3 is 17 amino acids. The variable domain in full, completed from reference TRBV11-2 and TRBJ2-5, reads EAGVAQSPRYKIIEKRQSVAFWCNPISGHATLYWYQQILGQGPKLLIQFQNNGVVDDSQLPKDRFSAERLKGVDSTLKIQPAKLEDSAVYLCASSLDGAWTGGETQYFGPGTRLLVL.

This clonotype has more than one count but fewer than ten. J is TRBJ2-5 and V is TRBV7-8, with a tentative D call TRBD2 (6 bases). The CDR3 sequence is 14 residues long. Germline CDR1 SGHVS, CDR2 FQNEAQ. V lost 5 bases and J 4 bases, leaving 14 bases between the germline ends. Here the CDR3 reads CASSTGGARETQYF. Here the CDR3 DNA reads TGTGCCAGCAGCACCGGCGGGGCAAGAGAGACCCAGTACTTC.

This clonotype has just one count. The V and J genes are TRBV5-8 and TRBJ1-1, with unresolved D. The CDR3 loop spans 15 amino acids. Trimming left V 4 bases short and J 0 bases short, with 13 bases between. CDR1 SGHTS and CDR2 YDEGEE come from the germline V gene. CDR3 nucleotide sequence: TGTGCCAGCAGCCCCCGGGTAGCTCTGAACACTGAAGCTTTCTTT. The encoded protein is CASSPRVALNTEAFF. The whole variable domain, filled in from reference TRBV5-8 and TRBJ1-1, reads EAGVTQSPTHLIKTRGQQATLRCSPISGHTSVYWYQQALGLGLQFLLWYDEGEERNRGNFPPRFSGRQFPNYSSELNVNALELEDSALYLCASSPRVALNTEAFFGQGTRLTVV.

There are a few counts of this clonotype. This sequence joins TRBV20-1 and TRBJ1-1; a possible D gene is TRBD1 (6 bases). CDR1 DFQATT and CDR2 SNEGSKA come from the germline V gene (reference sequence). V was trimmed by 5 bases and J by 1 base, leaving 17 bases between them. There are 15 residues in the CDR3. CDR3 in amino acids: CSAPGRTAGNTEAFF. CDR3 DNA sequence: TGCAGTGCTCCAGGGAGGACAGCGGGGAACACTGAAGCTTTCTTT.

This clonotype showed up just a few times. This chain uses TRBV5-1 with TRBJ2-5; 7 positions match TRBD2. The CDR3 has 16 amino acids. The ends lost 4 bases at V and 2 bases at J; junction bases unmatched: 11. Germline CDR1 and CDR2: SGHRS and YFSETQ. The CDR3 DNA reads TGCGCCAGCAGCGTGGTTCCCGGGACTAAGCAAGAGACCCAGTACTTC. Its translation: CASSVVPGTKQETQYF.

This clonotype came up a few times. The CDR3 here is CASGSGAGTDTQYF. The DNA of the CDR3 is TGTGCTAGTGGTTCCGGGGCGGGCACAGATACGCAGTATTTT. The chain links TRBV12-5 to TRBJ2-3; D is possibly TRBD1 or TRBD2 (5 bases each). The CDR3 spans 14 residues. From germline, CDR1 is LGHNT and CDR2 FRNRAP. Trimming took 4 bases from V and 1 from J, leaving 9 bases between them. Full variable domain (rest looked up from reference TRBV12-5 and TRBJ2-3): DARVTQTPRHKVTEMGQEVTMRCQPILGHNTVFWYRQTMMQGLELLAYFRNRAPLDDSGMPKDRFSAEMPDATLATLKIQPSEPRDSAVYFCASGSGAGTDTQYFGPGTRLTVL.

The gene calls are TRBV7-9 and TRBJ2-4; possible D gene TRBD2, 6 bases. This CDR3 is 12 amino acids long. Trimming pared 5 bases from V and 9 bases from J, leaving 11 bases between. Looked up from germline, CDR1 is SEHNR and CDR2 is FQNEAQ (reference sequence). The CDR3 here is CASSPQEGIQYF. The CDR3 DNA sequence: TGTGCCAGCAGCCCACAGGAGGGCATTCAGTACTTC.

This chain uses TRBV7-9 with TRBJ2-4; 11 positions match TRBD2. Germline V gene sequence: CDR1 SEHNR, CDR2 FQNEAQ (reference sequence). There are 16 residues in the CDR3. The ends lost 3 bases at V and 5 bases at J; junction bases unmatched: 6. In nucleotides, the CDR3 is TGTGCCAGCAGCTTGCCTAGCGGGAGGTCGGAAAACATTCAGTACTTC. Protein sequence: CASSLPSGRSENIQYF. The variable domain in full, with the rest retrieved from reference TRBV7-9 and TRBJ2-4, is DTGVSQNPRHKITKRGQNVTFRCDPISEHNRLYWYRQTLGQGPEFLTYFQNEAQLEKSRLLSDRFSAERPKGSFSTLEIQRTEQGDSAMYLCASSLPSGRSENIQYFGAGTRLSVL.

The chain recombines TRBV5-1 with TRBJ1-4; unclear D gene. Germline lookup yields CDR1 SGHRS and CDR2 YFSETQ. Trimming took 5 bases from V and 3 from J, leaving 11 bases between them. CDR3 length: 14 amino acids. In DNA, the CDR3 is TGCGCCAGCAGGCAGCTGGGTCCTAATGAAAAACTGTTTTTT. Translating gives CASRQLGPNEKLFF.

This clonotype has a handful of counts. This rearrangement joins TRBV7-8 to TRBJ1-4; no clear D gene. Germline V CDR1 and CDR2: SGHVS, FQNEAQ. Trimming took off 0 bases at V and 4 bases at J, with 9 bases between the two ends. CDR3 length: 15 amino acids. The CDR3 DNA reads TGTGCCAGCAGCTTAGCGAACGCTTTTAATGAAAAACTGTTTTTT. Amino acid sequence: CASSLANAFNEKLFF.

The V call is TRBV7-6, the J call TRBJ2-5; 15 nucleotides line up with TRBD2. Germline CDR1 reads SGHVS; CDR2 reads FNYEAQ. Unmatched junction bases numbered 9, after V lost 5 bases and J lost 11 bases. This CDR3 has 15 residues. The CDR3 loop is CASSPGLAGGLEQYF. The CDR3 DNA sequence: TGTGCCAGCAGCCCTGGACTAGCGGGGGGGCTTGAGCAGTACTTC.

V usage is TRBV7-2 and J usage is TRBJ2-1; 13 nucleotides line up with TRBD2. Germline V gene sequence: CDR1 SGHTA, CDR2 FQGNSA. The V segment lost 5 bases and the J segment 5 bases; nucleotides outside the gene matches: 6. CDR3 length equals 16 residues. The CDR3 is CASSQRTSGRNNEQFF. DNA of the CDR3: TGTGCCAGCAGCCAGAGGACTAGCGGGAGAAACAATGAGCAGTTCTTC.

The gene calls are TRBV25-1 and TRBJ1-6, with D unclear. The V and J ends lost 1 base and 7 bases respectively, with 11 bases between them. The CDR3 extends over 15 amino acids. Germline V CDR1 and CDR2: MGHDK, SYGVNS. This chain's CDR3 is CASSESEVPNSPLHF. As DNA, the CDR3 is TGTGCCAGCAGTGAATCAGAGGTGCCCAATTCACCCCTCCACTTT.

The genes are TRBV6-1 and TRBJ2-3; 7 nucleotides align to TRBD2. CDR1 and CDR2 (germline): MNHNS, SASEGT. Germline trimming cut 6 bases from V and 2 bases from J; bases unmatched to any gene: 5. The CDR3 contains 14 residues. The CDR3 is CASRVAGATDTQYF. DNA of the CDR3: TGTGCCAGCAGAGTGGCGGGAGCCACAGATACGCAGTATTTT.

The chain joins TRBV5-1 to TRBJ1-2; the D is unclear. This CDR3 has 13 amino acids. V was shortened by 9 bases and J by 3 bases, with 15 bases between the two germline ends. The germline gives CDR1 SGHRS, CDR2 YFSETQ. DNA for the CDR3: TGCGCCACCAGACGAGGCAGCGACTATGGCTACACCTTC. Its protein product is CATRRGSDYGYTF.

The J gene is TRBJ2-3, the V gene TRBV20-1, with 14 bases aligning to TRBD2. This CDR3 has 16 amino acids. The V and J ends lost 5 bases and 0 bases, in that order; junction bases with no gene match: 4. Germline V gives CDR1 DFQATT, CDR2 SNEGSKA (reference sequence). The CDR3 reads CSAWTSGGYSTDTQYF. The CDR3 nucleotides read TGCAGTGCTTGGACTAGCGGGGGGTATAGCACAGATACGCAGTATTTT.